This T cell receptor (beta chain) was sequenced during a study of blood T cells in healthy people across ages. The V end was cut by 4 bases, the J end by 5 bases, with 9 bases between. The CDR3 loop spans 14 amino acids. CDR1 is LGHDT and CDR2 is YNNKEL in the germline V gene (reference sequence). A second about 7 to 11 cycle PCR used barcoded and J-beta primers. Researchers report that a template-switch adaptor with 12 random nucleotides tagged each cDNA molecule. The study obtained at least 2.5 million CDR3-containing paired-end reads from every sample. TCRdb re-called the 5' RACE reads with MiXCR, one entry per CDR3 protein. The profile covers 1.2 million to 1.5 million distinct CDR3 sequences, with 59% appearing a single time and 6.5% to 8% taken by the ten largest.

The V gene is TRBV3-1, the J gene TRBJ1-6, with D possibly matching TRBD1 (6 bases). This TCR was recovered from a man aged 18 to 30 in good health. The material sequenced was blood. CDR3 in DNA: TGTGCCAGCAGCCCACAGGGCCATAATTCACCCCTCCACTTT. Translated, it gives CASSPQGHNSPLHF. Variable domain in full (rest from reference TRBV3-1 and TRBJ1-6): DTAVSQTPKYLVTQMGNDKSIKCEQNLGHDTMYWYKQDSKKFLKIMFSYNNKELIINETVPNRFSPKSPDKAHLNLHINSLELGDSAVYFCASSPQGHNSPLHFGNGTRLTVT.